Following are 17 T cell receptor beta chains from one sample sequenced in a study of T-cell memory formation after mild COVID-19. TCRdb processed the 5' RACE reads anew with MiXCR; each CDR3 protein has one entry. The data hold about 540,000 distinct CDR3 sequences, with approximately 20% observed a single time. Sequenced: PBMCs or a T cell subset sorted from them (not recorded which). The receptors were gathered from an adult woman who had mild COVID-19 (a few samples of this study predate the infection). Cell type and time point are not known.

The V and J genes are TRBV2 and TRBJ1-1; 9 positions agree with TRBD1. This CDR3 has 12 amino acids. V shed 6 bases, J shed 10 bases, and the junction held 6 bases outside the gene matches. Germline values: CDR1 SNHLY, CDR2 FYNNEI. Here the CDR3 DNA reads TGTGCCAGCAGACTCCGGGACAGGGTAGCTTTCTTT. Translation: CASRLRDRVAFF.

This rearrangement joins TRBV5-4 to TRBJ1-1; D may be TRBD1 (6 bases). V lost 3 bases and J lost 3, with 12 bases in between. The CDR3 runs to 14 residues. From germline, CDR1 is SGHNT and CDR2 YYREEE (reference sequence). This CDR3 reads CASSSGTLYTEAFF. The CDR3 DNA sequence: TGTGCCAGCAGCTCGGGGACACTATACACTGAAGCTTTCTTT.

This clonotype occurred a few times. The rearrangement uses TRBV4-3 and TRBJ2-7; tentative D call: TRBD1 (6 bases). Trimming shortened V by 3 bases and J by 0 bases, and 12 bases separated the two germline ends. In germline, CDR1 is LGHNA, CDR2 YSLEER. The CDR3 extends over 15 amino acids. In nucleotides, the CDR3 is TGCGCCAGCAGCCACGGTACAGGGTCCTCCTACGAGCAGTACTTC. This sequence encodes CASSHGTGSSYEQYF.

This chain uses TRBV5-1 with TRBJ2-2, with D unresolved. This CDR3 region has 14 residues. The V gene's germline CDR1 is SGHRS and CDR2 YFSETQ. V was trimmed by 1 base and J by 8 bases, leaving 12 bases between them. In nucleotides, the CDR3 is TGCGCCAGCAGCTTGCCTGTCTCCGGGGGGGAGCTGTTTTTT. As protein: CASSLPVSGGELFF.

This rearrangement joins TRBV7-8 to TRBJ2-7; 12 bases are shared with TRBD1. The length of the CDR3 is 16 residues. V trimming: 4 bases; J trimming: 1 base; junction bases outside the gene matches: 5. Germline V gives CDR1 SGHVS, CDR2 FQNEAQ. CDR3 nucleotide sequence: TGTGCCAGCAGCTGGGGACAGGGGGCAGGTTCCTACGAGCAGTACTTC. It codes for CASSWGQGAGSYEQYF.

This clonotype was observed a few times. This CDR3 is CASSPGFGDGQPQHF. As DNA, the CDR3 is TGTGCCAGCAGCCCCGGATTCGGGGATGGTCAGCCCCAGCATTTT. The V call is TRBV9, the J call TRBJ1-5; the D is unclear. The CDR3 contains 15 residues. Germline V gene data show CDR1 as SGDLS and CDR2 as YYNGEE. Trimming took 4 bases from V and 6 from J, leaving 17 bases between them.

DNA for the CDR3: TGTGCCAGCAGCAAACAAAGGACAGGGAATGGCTACACCTTC. Translated, it gives CASSKQRTGNGYTF. The J gene is TRBJ1-2, the V gene TRBV21-1; TRBD1 is the table's D call, not checked against the DNA. TRBV21-1 is flagged as a pseudogene. CDR3 length: 14 amino acids.

The chain links TRBV24-1 to TRBJ1-1; D is ambiguous. This CDR3 is built from 11 residues. In germline, CDR1 is KGHDR, CDR2 SFDVKD. V was pared by 3 bases and J by 11 bases, with 9 bases between. CDR3 residues: CATSDIREAFF. The DNA for the CDR3 is TGTGCCACCAGTGATATCAGAGAGGCTTTCTTT.

V and J are TRBV23-1 and TRBJ2-6; possible D gene TRBD2, 6 bases. TRBV23-1 is identified as an open reading frame with a role that is uncertain. CDR3 length: 21 amino acids. Deletions cut 3 bases from V and 0 bases from J, with 24 bases between. The CDR3 sequence is CASSHSRWWGVPSSGANVLTF. CDR3 DNA: TGCGCCAGCAGTCACTCCCGCTGGTGGGGGGTCCCTTCCTCTGGGGCCAACGTCCTGACTTTC.

This clonotype was picked up a small number of times. The rearrangement links TRBV12-3 or TRBV12-4 to TRBJ2-5, with 7 bases that match TRBD2. V lost 3 bases and J lost 4; bases outside the gene matches: 5. The CDR3 runs to 14 residues. The CDR3 nucleotides read TGTGCCAGCAGTTTCCGACTAGCTGGAGAGACCCAGTACTTC. This gives the protein CASSFRLAGETQYF.

In this sample, this clonotype turned up a few times. This sequence joins TRBV27 and TRBJ2-1; 8 nucleotides agree with TRBD2. Germline V CDR1 and CDR2: MNHEY, SMNVEV (reference sequence). With 4 bases clipped from V and 11 bases from J, the junction kept 7 bases outside the gene matches. The CDR3 consists of 13 residues. This CDR3 is CASSWPGGGKQFF. The CDR3 DNA follows: TGTGCCAGCAGTTGGCCCGGGGGGGGGAAGCAGTTCTTC.

J is TRBJ2-1 and V is TRBV11-3; 15 bases are a match to TRBD2. Germline values: CDR1 SGHNT, CDR2 YENEEA. This CDR3 contains 18 residues. J gave up 10 bases and V 5 bases, and 15 bases lay outside the gene matches. The CDR3 reads CASSPSPWTSGGAFEQFF. CDR3 coding DNA: TGTGCCAGCAGCCCGAGCCCCTGGACTAGCGGGGGGGCGTTCGAGCAGTTCTTC. Combining the CDR3 with reference TRBV11-3 and TRBJ2-1 gives the whole variable domain EAGVVQSPRYKIIEKKQPVAFWCNPISGHNTLYWYLQNLGQGPELLIRYENEEAVDDSQLPKDRFSAERLKGVDSTLKIQPAELGDSAVYLCASSPSPWTSGGAFEQFFGPGTRLTVL.

This clonotype was observed a few times. This sequence joins TRBV5-1 and TRBJ2-2, with D hard to call. Looked up from germline, CDR1 is SGHRS and CDR2 is YFSETQ. The CDR3 covers 14 residues. Between the trimmed V and J ends, which lost 4 bases and 4 bases, there was a span of 11 bases. The CDR3 coding sequence is TGCGCCAGCAGCGTGACGTGGGTCACCGGGGAGCTGTTTTTT. It yields the protein CASSVTWVTGELFF.

This clonotype was counted only a few times. This chain joins TRBV5-1 and TRBJ2-7; weak D call: TRBD1 (6 bases). The V gene lost 5 bases and the J gene lost 3 bases, with 12 bases spanning the gap. The V gene's germline CDR1 is SGHRS and CDR2 YFSETQ. The CDR3 spans 13 residues. CDR3 DNA: TGCGCCAGCAGAGAGGGGGAGTTCTACGAGCAGTACTTC. Residues: CASREGEFYEQYF.

This clonotype was counted a few times. The chain joins TRBV4-2 to TRBJ2-1; 10 positions agree with TRBD2. V shed 1 base, J shed 4 bases, and the junction held 7 bases outside the gene matches. The CDR3 runs to 17 residues. Germline lookup yields CDR1 LGHNA and CDR2 YNFKEQ. CDR3 loop: CASSQVITSGIYNEQFF. CDR3 in DNA: TGTGCCAGCAGCCAAGTGATAACTAGCGGGATTTACAATGAGCAGTTCTTC.

The table lists this clonotype with a few counts. The genes are TRBV5-1 and TRBJ1-1; D remains unclear. In germline, CDR1 is SGHRS, CDR2 YFSETQ. This CDR3 region has 14 residues. The germline V and J ends were trimmed by 3 bases and 11 bases, with 20 bases remaining between them. The CDR3 coding sequence is TGCGCCAGCAGCTCCGCGTCGTTCGTACAATCGGCTTTCTTT. It translates to CASSSASFVQSAFF.

J is TRBJ2-1 and V is TRBV20-1, with 8 bases lining up with TRBD2. J lost 9 bases, V lost 6 bases, and 13 bases had no gene match. This CDR3 is 14 amino acids long. Germline V CDR1 and CDR2: DFQATT, SNEGSKA (reference sequence). The CDR3 reads CSASLVAGKSEQFF. CDR3 bases: TGCAGTGCCTCTCTAGTAGCGGGAAAATCTGAGCAGTTCTTC.